A single T cell receptor (beta chain) is shown here with its context. The repertoire was sequenced with immunoSEQ multiplex PCR; TCRdb's copy has only in-frame clones and lacks some. The table includes millions of clones, about 95% detected once. CD45RO-negative CD8 cells positively selected for CCR7 made up the naive population, which excluded terminally differentiated effector memory CD45RA+ cells. The data derive from a study of shared clonotypes between healthy human individuals. As for the study in general: The study enrolled a couple of women and three men aged 18 to 49.

The CDR3 is 13 amino acids. Germline CDR1 is MNHNS and CDR2 is SASEGT. Deletions cut 6 bases from V and 1 base from J, with 10 bases between. This TCR was sampled from a man younger than 35 in good health. Input material: naive CD8+ T cells sorted from blood. The chain has TRBV6-1 and TRBJ2-7; D not resolved. Written as DNA, the CDR3 is TGTGCCAGCAGCGTTGACATGTCCTACGAGCAGTACTTC. This sequence encodes CASSVDMSYEQYF.